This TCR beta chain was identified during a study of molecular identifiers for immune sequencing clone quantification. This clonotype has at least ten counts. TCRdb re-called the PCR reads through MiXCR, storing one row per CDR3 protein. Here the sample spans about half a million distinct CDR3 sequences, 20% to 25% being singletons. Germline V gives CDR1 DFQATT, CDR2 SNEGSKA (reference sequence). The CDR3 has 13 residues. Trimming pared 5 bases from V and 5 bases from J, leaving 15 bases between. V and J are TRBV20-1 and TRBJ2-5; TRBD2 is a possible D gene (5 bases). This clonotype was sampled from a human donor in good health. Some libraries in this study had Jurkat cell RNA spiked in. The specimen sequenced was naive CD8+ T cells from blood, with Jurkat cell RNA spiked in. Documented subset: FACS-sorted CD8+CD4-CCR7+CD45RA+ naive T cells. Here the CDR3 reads CSAVTEDWETQYF. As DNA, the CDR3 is TGCAGTGCTGTTACAGAGGACTGGGAGACCCAGTACTTC.